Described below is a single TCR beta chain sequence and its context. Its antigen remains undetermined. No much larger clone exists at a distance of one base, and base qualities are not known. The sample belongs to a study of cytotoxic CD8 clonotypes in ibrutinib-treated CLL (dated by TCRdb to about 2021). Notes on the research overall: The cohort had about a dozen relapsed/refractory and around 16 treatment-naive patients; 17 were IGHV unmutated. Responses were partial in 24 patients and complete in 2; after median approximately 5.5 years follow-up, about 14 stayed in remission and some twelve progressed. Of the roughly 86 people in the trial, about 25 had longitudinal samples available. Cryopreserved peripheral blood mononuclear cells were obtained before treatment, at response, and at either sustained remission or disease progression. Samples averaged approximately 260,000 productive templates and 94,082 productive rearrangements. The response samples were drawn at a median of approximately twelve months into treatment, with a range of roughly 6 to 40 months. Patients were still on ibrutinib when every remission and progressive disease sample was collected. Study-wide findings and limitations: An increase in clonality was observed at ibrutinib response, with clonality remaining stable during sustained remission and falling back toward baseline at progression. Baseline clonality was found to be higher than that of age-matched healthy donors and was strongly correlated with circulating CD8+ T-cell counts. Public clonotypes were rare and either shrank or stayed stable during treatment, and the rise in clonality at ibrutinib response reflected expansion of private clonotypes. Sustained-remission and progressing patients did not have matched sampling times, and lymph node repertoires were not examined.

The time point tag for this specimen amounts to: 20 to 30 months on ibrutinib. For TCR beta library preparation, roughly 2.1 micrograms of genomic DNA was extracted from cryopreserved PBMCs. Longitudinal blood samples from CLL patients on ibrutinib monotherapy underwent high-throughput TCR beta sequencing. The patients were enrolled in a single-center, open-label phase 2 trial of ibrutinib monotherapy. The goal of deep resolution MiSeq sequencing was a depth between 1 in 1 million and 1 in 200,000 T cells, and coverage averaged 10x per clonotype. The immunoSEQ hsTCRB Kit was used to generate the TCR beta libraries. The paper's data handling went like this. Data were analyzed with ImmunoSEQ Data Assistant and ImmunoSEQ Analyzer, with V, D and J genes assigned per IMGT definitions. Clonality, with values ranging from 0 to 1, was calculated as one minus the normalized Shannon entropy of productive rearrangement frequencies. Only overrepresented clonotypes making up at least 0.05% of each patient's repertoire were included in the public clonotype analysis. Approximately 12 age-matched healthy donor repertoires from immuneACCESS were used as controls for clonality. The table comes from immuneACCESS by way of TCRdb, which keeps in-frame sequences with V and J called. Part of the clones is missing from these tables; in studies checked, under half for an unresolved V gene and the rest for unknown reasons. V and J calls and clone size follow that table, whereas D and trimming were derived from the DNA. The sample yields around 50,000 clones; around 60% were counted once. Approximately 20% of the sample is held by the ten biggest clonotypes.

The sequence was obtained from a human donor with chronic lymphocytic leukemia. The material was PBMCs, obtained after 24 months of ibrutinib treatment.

The CDR3 loop reads CASSETDYGYTF. The DNA sequence is TGTGCCAGCAGTGAGACGGACTATGGCTACACCTTC. This chain joins TRBV5-4 to TRBJ1-2; no D gene is confidently identified. Cut back by 5 bases and 3 bases, the V and J ends lie 8 bases apart. Looking up the germline V gene (reference sequence) yields CDR1 SGHNT and CDR2 YYREEE. Spanning cysteine to phenylalanine, the CDR3 consists of 12 amino acids. Kept here is only the CDR3 DNA, which spans 36 bases and is read in frame from base 1.